The entry below describes one TCR beta chain. Mixed chimerism was transient after nonmyeloablative marrow transplants from related graft donors. These data are taken from a study of Tregs in tolerant kidney transplant recipients. V was clipped by 0 bases and J by 2 bases; unmatched bases: 10. This CDR3 comprises 18 residues. The germline V gene has CDR1 LGHNA and CDR2 YNFKEQ. Clones were read by immunoSEQ multiplex PCR, and TCRdb kept only the in-frame ones, dropping some. The sample lists some 57,000 clones, 91% seen once, with 12% to 15% in the top ten. This TCR was recovered from a human patient who received a combined kidney and bone marrow transplant. Some T cells may originate from the graft donor. The chain combines TRBV4-2 with TRBJ2-7; TRBD2 matches 10 bases. The sequences come from CD8+ T cells from blood (PBMCs), collected 24 months after the transplant. The CDR3 coding sequence is TGTGCCAGCAGCCAAGATCTTGCTGGAGGACTAGCGGCCTACGAGCAGTACTTC. Its translation: CASSQDLAGGLAAYEQYF.